This section outlines one T cell receptor beta chain sequence together with its context. This same CDR3 is encoded by further DNA sequences in the sample. The sample belongs to a study of blood T cell repertoires in COVID-19. Produced via immunoSEQ multiplex PCR; TCRdb's table is partial and in-frame only. The data show about 73,000 clones, roughly 80% seen once. There are 15 residues in the CDR3. With 2 bases clipped from V and 4 bases from J, the junction kept 8 bases outside the gene matches. Germline V gives CDR1 SGHRS, CDR2 YFSETQ. The sample taken for sequencing was peripheral blood. The receptor comes from a woman aged 55 to 70 with acute or convalescent COVID-19. This chain links TRBV5-1 with TRBJ2-7, with 8 bases identical to TRBD1. The CDR3 region is CASSFGGTGGYEQYF. CDR3 sequence (DNA): TGCGCCAGCAGCTTCGGTGGGACAGGTGGGTACGAGCAGTACTTC.